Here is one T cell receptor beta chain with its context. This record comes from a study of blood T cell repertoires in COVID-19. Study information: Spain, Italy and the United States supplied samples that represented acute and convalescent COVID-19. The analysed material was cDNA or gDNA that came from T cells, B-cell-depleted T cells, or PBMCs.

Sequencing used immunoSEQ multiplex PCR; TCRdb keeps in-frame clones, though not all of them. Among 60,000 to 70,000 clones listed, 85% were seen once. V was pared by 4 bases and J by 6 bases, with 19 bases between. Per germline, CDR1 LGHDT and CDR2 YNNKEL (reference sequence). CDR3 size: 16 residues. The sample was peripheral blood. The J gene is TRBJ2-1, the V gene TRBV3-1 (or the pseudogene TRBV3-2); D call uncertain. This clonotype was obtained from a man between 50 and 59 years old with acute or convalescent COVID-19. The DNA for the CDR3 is TGTGCCAGCAGCCCCTGGCTCTCCGCGACGGGCAATGAGCAGTTCTTC. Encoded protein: CASSPWLSATGNEQFF.